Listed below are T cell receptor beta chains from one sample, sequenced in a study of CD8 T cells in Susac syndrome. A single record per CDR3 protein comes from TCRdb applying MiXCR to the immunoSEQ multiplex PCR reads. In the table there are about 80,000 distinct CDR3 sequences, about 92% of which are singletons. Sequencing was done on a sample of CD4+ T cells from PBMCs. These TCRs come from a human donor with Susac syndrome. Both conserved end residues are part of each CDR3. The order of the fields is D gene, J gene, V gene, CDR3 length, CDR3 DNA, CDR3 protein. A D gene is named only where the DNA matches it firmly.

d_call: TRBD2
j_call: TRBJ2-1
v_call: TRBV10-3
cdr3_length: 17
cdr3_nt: TGTGCCATCAGTGAGGCGAGGACTAGCGGGAGAGGGGGAGAGCAGTTCTTC
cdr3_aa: CAISEARTSGRGGEQFF

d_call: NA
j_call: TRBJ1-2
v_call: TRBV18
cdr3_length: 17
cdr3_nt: TGTGCCAGCTCACCCTCCTATACTACCATTGCTATCTATGGCTACACCTTC
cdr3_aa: CASSPSYTTIAIYGYTF

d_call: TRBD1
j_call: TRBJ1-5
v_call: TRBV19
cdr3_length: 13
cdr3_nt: TGTGCCAGTAGTATGGCAGGGGGTTGGCCCCAGCATTTT
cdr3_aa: CASSMAGGWPQHF

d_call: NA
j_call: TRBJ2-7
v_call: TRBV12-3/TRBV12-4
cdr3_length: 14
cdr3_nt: TGTGCCAGCAGTTTAGTAGGGGGAACTTACGAGCAGTACTTC
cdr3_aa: CASSLVGGTYEQYF

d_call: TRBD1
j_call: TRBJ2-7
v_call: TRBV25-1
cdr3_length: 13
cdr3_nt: TGTGCCAGCAGCAGGGGGAATCTCTACGAGCAGTACTTC
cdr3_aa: CASSRGNLYEQYF

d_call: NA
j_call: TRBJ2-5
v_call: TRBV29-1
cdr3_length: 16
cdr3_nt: TGCAGCGTTGATGTTGGGCGAGGCACCAGGGGAGAGACCCAGTACTTC
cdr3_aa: CSVDVGRGTRGETQYF

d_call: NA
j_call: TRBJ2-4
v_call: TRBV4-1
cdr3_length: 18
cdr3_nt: TGCGCCAGCAGCCTCCCGGGGGGACAGTCTATAGCCAAAAACATTCAGTACTTC
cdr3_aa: CASSLPGGQSIAKNIQYF

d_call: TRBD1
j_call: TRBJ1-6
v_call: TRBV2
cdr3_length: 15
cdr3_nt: TGTGCCATAACCTTCGGGACAGCCAATAATTCACCCCTCCACTTT
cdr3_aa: CAITFGTANNSPLHF

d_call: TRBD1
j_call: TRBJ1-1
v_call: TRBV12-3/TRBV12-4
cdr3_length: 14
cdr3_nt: TGTGCCAGCAGTTTGGGACAGGCAAACACTGAAGCTTTCTTT
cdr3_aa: CASSLGQANTEAFF

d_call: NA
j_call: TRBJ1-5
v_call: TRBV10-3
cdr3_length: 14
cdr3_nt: TGTGCCATCAGACCCCGGGGGGACAATCAGCCCCAGCATTTT
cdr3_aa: CAIRPRGDNQPQHF

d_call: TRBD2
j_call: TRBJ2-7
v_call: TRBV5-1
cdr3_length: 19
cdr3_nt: TGCGCCAGCAGCTCGCTAATAAAGAGCGGGAGGGCCGATCTCGACGAGCAGTACTTC
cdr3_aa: CASSSLIKSGRADLDEQYF

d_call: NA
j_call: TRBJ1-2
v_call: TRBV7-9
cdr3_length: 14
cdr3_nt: TGTGCCAGCAGCTTAGGCACCACAGCGGGTGGCTACACCTTC
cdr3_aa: CASSLGTTAGGYTF

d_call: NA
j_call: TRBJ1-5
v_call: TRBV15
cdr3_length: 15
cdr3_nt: TGTGCCACCAGCAGAGAGAGAGGGCTTTTTCAGCCCCAGCATTTT
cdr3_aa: CATSRERGLFQPQHF

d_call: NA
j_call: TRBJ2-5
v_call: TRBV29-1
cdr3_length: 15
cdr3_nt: TGCAGCGTTGCTCGCATCGGACGAGGGCGAGAGACCCAGTACTTC
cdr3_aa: CSVARIGRGRETQYF